Presented here are 13 T cell receptor beta chains from one specimen sequenced in a study of T cells in Graves' hyperthyroidism and ophthalmopathy. Amplified TCR beta CDR3 regions derived from RNA transcripts. When the TCR CDR3 underwent first-round RT-PCR, the HTBI primer set was used. TCRdb ran MiXCR on the multiplex PCR reads and lists one entry per CDR3 protein. The table shows roughly 350,000 distinct CDR3 sequences, with around 13% occurring only once. Sequencing was performed on blood. The receptor source for this set is a woman aged 40 to 50 with Graves' ophthalmopathy.

The chain joins TRBV20-1 to TRBJ2-2; D remains ambiguous. CDR3 length: 13 amino acids. V was trimmed by 5 bases and J by 6 bases, leaving 13 bases between them. CDR1 is DFQATT, CDR2 SNEGSKA, per germline (reference sequence). CDR3 nucleotide sequence: TGCAGTGCTGGAGTTAATGAGGCCGGGGAGCTGTTTTTT. Translated, it gives CSAGVNEAGELFF.

This clonotype was counted ten times or more. The chain joins TRBV28 to TRBJ2-3; D unresolved. CDR3 size: 12 residues. V gave up 6 bases and J gave up 5 bases, with 9 bases separating them. Germline V gene data show CDR1 as MDHEN and CDR2 as SYDVKM. The CDR3 sequence: CASSLTQDTQYF. In DNA form, the CDR3 reads TGTGCCAGCAGCCTGACTCAAGATACGCAGTATTTT.

This clonotype has just one count. J is TRBJ1-2 and V is TRBV2; 7 bases are a match to TRBD1. Germline assignment: CDR1 SNHLY and CDR2 FYNNEI. Germline trimming cut 5 bases from V and 8 bases from J; bases unmatched to any gene: 8. This CDR3 is built from 13 residues. The CDR3: CASSPDRLWGYTF. As DNA, the CDR3 is TGTGCCAGCAGTCCGGACAGGCTTTGGGGCTACACCTTC.

This clonotype was picked up many times. The V gene is TRBV19, the J gene TRBJ1-5, with D unclear. Germline-derived CDR1 and CDR2 are LNHDA and SQIVND (reference sequence). The CDR3 has 14 amino acids. The ends were cut back, 4 bases at V and 4 bases at J, with 11 bases in the middle. Here the CDR3 DNA reads TGTGCCAGTAGTAAAATTTCTCTTAATCAGCCCCAGCATTTT. Amino acids: CASSKISLNQPQHF.

Many counts were recorded for this clonotype. The J gene is TRBJ1-2, the V gene TRBV2; D is unclear. With 5 bases removed from V and 1 base from J, the gap between germline ends came to 8 bases. The germline CDR1 and CDR2 sequences are SNHLY and FYNNEI. The CDR3 totals 13 residues. The CDR3 loop reads CASSNPLNYGYTF. The CDR3 nucleotides read TGTGCCAGCAGTAACCCCCTTAACTATGGCTACACCTTC. The complete variable domain, with remaining parts taken from reference TRBV2 and TRBJ1-2, reads EPEVTQTPSHQVTQMGQEVILRCVPISNHLYFYWYRQILGQKVEFLVSFYNNEISEKSEIFDDQFSVERPDGSNFTLKIRSTKLEDSAMYFCASSNPLNYGYTFGSGTRLTVV.

The chain has TRBV3-1 and TRBJ2-3; TRBD2 matches 7 bases. J lost 1 base, V lost 4 bases, and 8 bases had no gene match. CDR1 LGHDT and CDR2 YNNKEL come from the germline V gene (reference sequence). The CDR3 consists of 16 residues. The CDR3 region is CASSPNGGLGTDTQYF. In DNA form, the CDR3 reads TGTGCCAGCAGCCCTAACGGGGGGTTGGGCACAGATACGCAGTATTTT.

This clonotype was picked up many times. V is TRBV15 and J is TRBJ2-1; D uncertain. The germline CDR1 and CDR2 sequences are LNHNV and YYDKDF (reference sequence). Trimming pared 0 bases from V and 0 bases from J, leaving 15 bases between. The CDR3 spans 18 residues. CDR3 sequence: CATSRDPVLAGSYNEQFF. The CDR3 nucleotides read TGTGCCACCAGCAGAGATCCGGTTTTGGCAGGCTCCTACAATGAGCAGTTCTTC.

This clonotype was picked up a small number of times. The chain recombines TRBV7-2 with TRBJ2-1, with D uncertain. The CDR3 is 11 residues long. Trimming removed 5 bases from V and 10 bases from J, with 9 bases in between. Germline CDR1 and CDR2: SGHTA and FQGNSA. This chain's CDR3 is CASSLRQEQFF. CDR3 bases: TGTGCCAGCAGCCTCCGACAAGAGCAGTTCTTC.

In its sample, this clonotype was seen many times. The rearrangement uses TRBV7-9 and TRBJ2-5, with TRBD2 matching over 14 bases. The CDR3 is 18 amino acids. Germline-derived CDR1 and CDR2 are SEHNR and FQNEAQ (reference sequence). V lost 6 bases to trimming and J lost 5 bases; unmatched junction nucleotides: 14. The CDR3 sequence is CASSRTSGGTSERETQYF. DNA for the CDR3: TGTGCCAGCAGTCGGACTAGCGGGGGGACCTCTGAGAGGGAGACCCAGTACTTC.

This clonotype was observed a few times. The genes are TRBV19 and TRBJ2-1; 9 bases map to TRBD2. CDR1 and CDR2 (germline): LNHDA, SQIVND (reference sequence). CDR3 length equals 19 residues. V shed 5 bases, J shed 8 bases, and the junction held 22 bases outside the gene matches. This CDR3 reads CASSAFEAGGPWLGDEQFF. CDR3 in DNA: TGTGCCAGTAGTGCGTTTGAGGCGGGGGGGCCGTGGCTGGGCGATGAGCAGTTCTTC.

This clonotype was observed a handful of times. This chain links TRBV12-5 with TRBJ1-1, with a possible D match to TRBD1 (5 bases). The germline V and J ends were trimmed by 0 bases and 4 bases, with 15 bases remaining between them. The CDR3 is made up of 16 amino acids. Germline V gives CDR1 LGHNT, CDR2 FRNRAP. As DNA, the CDR3 is TGTGCTAGTGGTTTGGTAGTTCACAGGTTGGGCACTGAAGCTTTCTTT. Translation gives CASGLVVHRLGTEAFF.

In its sample, this clonotype was seen many times. This sequence joins TRBV28 and TRBJ1-5, with D possibly matching TRBD1 (6 bases). CDR1 and CDR2 from the germline V gene are MDHEN and SYDVKM. This CDR3 has 14 amino acids. The V gene lost 3 bases and the J gene lost 6 bases, with 12 bases spanning the gap. Here the CDR3 reads CASSFAGAGQPQHF. The CDR3 DNA reads as TGTGCCAGCAGTTTCGCAGGGGCCGGTCAGCCCCAGCATTTT.

This clonotype was counted at least ten times. The V and J genes are TRBV24-1 and TRBJ2-1; 8 bases are shared with TRBD1. Germline V gene sequence: CDR1 KGHDR, CDR2 SFDVKD. The ends lost 5 bases at V and 4 bases at J; junction bases unmatched: 9. There are 16 residues in the CDR3. In DNA form, the CDR3 reads TGTGCCACCAGTGCAACGGGACAGGTGGGTTACAATGAGCAGTTCTTC. Its translation: CATSATGQVGYNEQFF.